Shown below are 11 T cell receptor beta chains from a single sample sequenced in a study of cytotoxic CD8 clonotypes in ibrutinib-treated CLL. Produced via immunoSEQ multiplex PCR; TCRdb's table is partial and in-frame only. The sample yields fewer than 400,000 clones, approximately 67% seen once. Material: PBMCs, obtained after 36 months of ibrutinib treatment. The receptors here all came from a human donor with chronic lymphocytic leukemia.

The chain has TRBV5-4 and TRBJ2-4, with 9 bases matching TRBD1. J was trimmed by 0 bases and V by 5 bases; bases with no gene match: 12. The CDR3 has 18 residues. The germline V gene has CDR1 SGHNT and CDR2 YYREEE (reference sequence). The CDR3 here is CASRPGTGSPLAKNIQYF. The DNA of the CDR3 is TGTGCCAGCAGGCCCGGGACAGGGTCTCCTCTAGCCAAAAACATTCAGTACTTC. Based on the CDR3 plus reference TRBV5-4 and TRBJ2-4, the full variable domain is ETGVTQSPTHLIKTRGQQVTLRCSSQSGHNTVSWYQQALGQGPQFIFQYYREEENGRGNFPPRFSGLQFPNYSSELNVNALELDDSALYLCASRPGTGSPLAKNIQYFGAGTRLSVL.

The rearrangement joins TRBV28 to TRBJ1-2, with 10 bases identical to TRBD1. Germline V gives CDR1 MDHEN, CDR2 SYDVKM. V was pared by 5 bases and J by 5 bases, with 8 bases of the junction left unmatched. This CDR3 region has 15 residues. The CDR3 is CASSESGTGVYGYTF. The DNA of the CDR3 is TGTGCCAGCAGTGAATCCGGGACAGGGGTTTATGGCTACACCTTC.

The table lists this clone with a few counts. The chain joins TRBV5-1 to TRBJ1-6; 7 bases align to TRBD1. V lost 6 bases and J lost 6; bases outside the gene matches: 9. This CDR3 is 15 amino acids long. The germline V gene encodes CDR1 SGHRS and CDR2 YFSETQ. CDR3 sequence (DNA): TGCGCCAGCATGCCGGACTACAGGGGTAATTCACCCCTCCACTTT. Protein product: CASMPDYRGNSPLHF.

This clone was seen a handful of times. This rearrangement joins TRBV28 to TRBJ1-5; possible D gene TRBD1, 5 bases. This CDR3 is built from 19 residues. Trimming pared 2 bases from V and 0 bases from J, leaving 20 bases between. CDR1 is MDHEN, CDR2 SYDVKM, per germline. The CDR3 spells CASSLIPRAGPSSNQPQHF. CDR3 nucleotide sequence: TGTGCCAGCAGTTTAATCCCCAGGGCAGGGCCGAGTAGCAATCAGCCCCAGCATTTT.

This clone was detected once. The chain links TRBV25-1 to TRBJ2-2, with no clear D. V was cut by 5 bases and J by 1 base, with 2 bases left in between. CDR1 and CDR2 from the germline V gene are MGHDK and SYGVNS. The CDR3 has 12 residues. CDR3 nucleotides: TGTGCCAGCAGTTTGAACACCGGGGAGCTGTTTTTT. This gives the protein CASSLNTGELFF.

The chain recombines TRBV29-1 with TRBJ2-1, with 15 positions matching TRBD2. The CDR3 is 16 amino acids. Per the germline V gene, CDR1 is SQVTM and CDR2 is ANQGSEA. Trimming at V came to 6 bases and at J to 8 bases, leaving 11 bases not matched to a gene. CDR3 in DNA: TGCAGCGTCCCCAGGACTAGCGGGAGGGGGGTGGATGAGCAGTTCTTC. It translates to CSVPRTSGRGVDEQFF.

The gene calls are TRBV5-1 and TRBJ2-1, with 11 bases lining up with TRBD2. Germline V gene data show CDR1 as SGHRS and CDR2 as YFSETQ. The CDR3 covers 13 residues. V lost 4 bases, J lost 9 bases, and 3 bases stayed unmatched. The CDR3 protein is CASSRTSGLEQFF. The CDR3 DNA is TGCGCCAGCAGCCGGACTAGCGGGCTTGAGCAGTTCTTC.

This chain links TRBV29-1 with TRBJ1-2; D is uncertain. Between the trimmed V and J ends, which lost 4 bases and 0 bases, there was a span of 9 bases. The germline V gene encodes CDR1 SQVTM and CDR2 ANQGSEA. The CDR3 is made up of 13 amino acids. The CDR3 nucleotides read TGCAGCGTTGGAAGCAGAGCTAACTATGGCTACACCTTC. Translation gives CSVGSRANYGYTF.

This chain links TRBV7-2 with TRBJ2-2; 9 bases map to TRBD2. Germline V gives CDR1 SGHTA, CDR2 FQGNSA. The CDR3 runs to 17 residues. Trimming at V came to 5 bases and at J to 8 bases, leaving 15 bases not matched to a gene. CDR3 nucleotide sequence: TGTGCCAGCAGCCCGGCTCGGCGACTAGCGGAGCGAGGGGAGCTGTTTTTT. Amino acid sequence: CASSPARRLAERGELFF.

This clone has just one count. One end of the junction does not line up with germline, which may come from a read error. This chain links TRBV7-9 with TRBJ2-3; D not resolved. The CDR3 totals 9 residues. Per germline, CDR1 SEHNR and CDR2 FQNEAQ (reference sequence). The CDR3 protein is CASTTPGDF. CDR3 nucleotide sequence: TGTGCCAGCACCACACCTGGGGATTTT.

CDR3 protein: CASRSPGWDEQYF. For the CDR3, the DNA is TGTGCCAGCAGGTCGCCAGGGTGGGACGAGCAGTACTTC. The rearrangement joins TRBV6-5 to TRBJ2-7; D perhaps matches TRBD1 (5 bases). The CDR3 is 13 amino acids. Trimming pared 6 bases from V and 5 bases from J, leaving 14 bases between. The germline gives CDR1 MNHEY, CDR2 SVGAGI.